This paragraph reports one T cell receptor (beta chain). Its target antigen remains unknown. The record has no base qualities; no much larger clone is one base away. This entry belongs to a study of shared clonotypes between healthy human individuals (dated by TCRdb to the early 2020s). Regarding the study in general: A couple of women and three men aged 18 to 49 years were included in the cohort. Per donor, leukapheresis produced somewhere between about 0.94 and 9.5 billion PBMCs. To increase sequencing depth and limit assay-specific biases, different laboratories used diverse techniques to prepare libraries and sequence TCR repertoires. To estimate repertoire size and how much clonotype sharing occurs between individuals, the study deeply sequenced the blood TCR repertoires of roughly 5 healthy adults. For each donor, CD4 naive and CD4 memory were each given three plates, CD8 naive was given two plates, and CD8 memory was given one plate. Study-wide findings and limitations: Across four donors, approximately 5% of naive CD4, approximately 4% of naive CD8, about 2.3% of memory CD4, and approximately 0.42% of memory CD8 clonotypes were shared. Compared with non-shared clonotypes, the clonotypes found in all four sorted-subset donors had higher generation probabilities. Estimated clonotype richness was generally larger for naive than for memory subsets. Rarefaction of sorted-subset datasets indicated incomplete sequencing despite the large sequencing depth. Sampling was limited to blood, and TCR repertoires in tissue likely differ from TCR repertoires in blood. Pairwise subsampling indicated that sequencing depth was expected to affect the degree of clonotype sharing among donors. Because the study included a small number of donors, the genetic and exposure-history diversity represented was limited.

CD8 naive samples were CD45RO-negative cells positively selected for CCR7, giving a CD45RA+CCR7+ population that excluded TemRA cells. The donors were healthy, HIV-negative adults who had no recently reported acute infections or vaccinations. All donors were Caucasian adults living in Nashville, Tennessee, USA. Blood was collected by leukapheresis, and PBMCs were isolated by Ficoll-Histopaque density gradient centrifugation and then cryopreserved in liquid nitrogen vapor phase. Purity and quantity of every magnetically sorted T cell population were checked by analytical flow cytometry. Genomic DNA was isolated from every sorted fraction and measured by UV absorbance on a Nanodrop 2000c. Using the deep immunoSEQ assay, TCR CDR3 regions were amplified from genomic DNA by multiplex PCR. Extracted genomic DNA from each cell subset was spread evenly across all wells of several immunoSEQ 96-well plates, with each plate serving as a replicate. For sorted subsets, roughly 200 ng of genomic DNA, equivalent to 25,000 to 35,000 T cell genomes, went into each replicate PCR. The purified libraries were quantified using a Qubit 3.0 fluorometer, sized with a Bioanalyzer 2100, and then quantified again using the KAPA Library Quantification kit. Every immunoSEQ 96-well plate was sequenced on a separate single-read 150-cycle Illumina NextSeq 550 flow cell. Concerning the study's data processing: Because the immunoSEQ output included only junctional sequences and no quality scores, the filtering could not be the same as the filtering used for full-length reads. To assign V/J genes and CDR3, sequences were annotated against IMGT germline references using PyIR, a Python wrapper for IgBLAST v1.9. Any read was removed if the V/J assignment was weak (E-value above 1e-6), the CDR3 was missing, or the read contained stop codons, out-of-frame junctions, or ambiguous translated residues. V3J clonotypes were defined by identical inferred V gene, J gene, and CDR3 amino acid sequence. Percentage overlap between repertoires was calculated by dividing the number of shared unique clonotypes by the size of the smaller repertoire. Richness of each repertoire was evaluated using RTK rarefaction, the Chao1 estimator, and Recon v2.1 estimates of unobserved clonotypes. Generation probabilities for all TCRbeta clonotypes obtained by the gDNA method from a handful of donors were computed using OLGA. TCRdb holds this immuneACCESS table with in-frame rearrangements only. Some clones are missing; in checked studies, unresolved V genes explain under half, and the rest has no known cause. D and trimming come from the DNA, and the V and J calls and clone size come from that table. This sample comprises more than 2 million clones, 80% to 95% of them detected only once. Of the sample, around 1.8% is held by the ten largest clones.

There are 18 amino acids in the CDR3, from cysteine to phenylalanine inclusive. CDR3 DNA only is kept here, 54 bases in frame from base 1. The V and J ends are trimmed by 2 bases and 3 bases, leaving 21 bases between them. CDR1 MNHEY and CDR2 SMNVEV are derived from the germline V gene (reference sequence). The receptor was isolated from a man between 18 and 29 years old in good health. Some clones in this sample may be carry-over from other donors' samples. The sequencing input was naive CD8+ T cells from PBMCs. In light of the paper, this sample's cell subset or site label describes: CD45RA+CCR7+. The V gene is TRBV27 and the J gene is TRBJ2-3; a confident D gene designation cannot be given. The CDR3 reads CASSLSFGRAAHTDTQYF. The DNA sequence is TGTGCCAGCAGTTTAAGCTTTGGTAGGGCAGCCCATACAGATACGCAGTATTTT.